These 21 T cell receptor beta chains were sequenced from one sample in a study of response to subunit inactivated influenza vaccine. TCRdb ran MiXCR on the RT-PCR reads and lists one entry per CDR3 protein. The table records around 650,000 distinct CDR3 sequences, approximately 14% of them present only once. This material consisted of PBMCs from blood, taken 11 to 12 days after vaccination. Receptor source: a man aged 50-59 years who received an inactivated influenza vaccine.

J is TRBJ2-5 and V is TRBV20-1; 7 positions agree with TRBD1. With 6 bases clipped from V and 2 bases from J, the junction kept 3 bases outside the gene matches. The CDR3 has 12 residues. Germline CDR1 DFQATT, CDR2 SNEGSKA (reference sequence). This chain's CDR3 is CSATQGQETQYF. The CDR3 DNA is TGCAGTGCGACACAGGGGCAAGAGACCCAGTACTTC.

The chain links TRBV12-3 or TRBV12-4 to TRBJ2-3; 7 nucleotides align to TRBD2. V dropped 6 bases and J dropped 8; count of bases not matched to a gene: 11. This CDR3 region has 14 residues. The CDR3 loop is CASSQGRERGTQYF. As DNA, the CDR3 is TGTGCCAGCAGCCAAGGGCGGGAGCGAGGTACGCAGTATTTT.

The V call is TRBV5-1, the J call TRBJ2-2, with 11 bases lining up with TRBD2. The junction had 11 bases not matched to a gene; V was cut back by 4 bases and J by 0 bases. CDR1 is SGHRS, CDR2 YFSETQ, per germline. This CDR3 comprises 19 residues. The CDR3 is CASSGGLADPGPNTGELFF. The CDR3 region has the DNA TGCGCCAGCAGCGGGGGACTAGCGGATCCAGGGCCGAACACCGGGGAGCTGTTTTTT.

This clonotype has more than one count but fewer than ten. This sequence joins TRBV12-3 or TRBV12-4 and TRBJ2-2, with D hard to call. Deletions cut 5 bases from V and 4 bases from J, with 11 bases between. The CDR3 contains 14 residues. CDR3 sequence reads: CASSGFRSTGELFF. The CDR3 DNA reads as TGTGCCAGCAGTGGATTTAGAAGCACCGGGGAGCTGTTTTTT.

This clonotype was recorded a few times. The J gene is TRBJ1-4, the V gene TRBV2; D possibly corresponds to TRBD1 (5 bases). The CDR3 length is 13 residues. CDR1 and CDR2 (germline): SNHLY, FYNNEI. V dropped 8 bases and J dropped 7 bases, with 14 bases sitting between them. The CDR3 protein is CASRRGAIEKLFF. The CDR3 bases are TGTGCCAGCCGCCGAGGGGCAATTGAAAAACTGTTTTTT.

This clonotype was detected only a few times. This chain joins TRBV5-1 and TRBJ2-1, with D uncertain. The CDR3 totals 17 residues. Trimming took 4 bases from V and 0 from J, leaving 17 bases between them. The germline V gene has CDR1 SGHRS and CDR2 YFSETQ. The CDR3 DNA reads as TGCGCCAGCAGCCCCCCTCGGAGTCTAGGCTCCTACAATGAGCAGTTCTTC. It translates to CASSPPRSLGSYNEQFF. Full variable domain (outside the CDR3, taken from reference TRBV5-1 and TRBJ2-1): KAGVTQTPRYLIKTRGQQVTLSCSPISGHRSVSWYQQTPGQGLQFLFEYFSETQRNKGNFPGRFSGRQFSNSRSEMNVSTLELGDSALYLCASSPPRSLGSYNEQFFGPGTRLTVL.

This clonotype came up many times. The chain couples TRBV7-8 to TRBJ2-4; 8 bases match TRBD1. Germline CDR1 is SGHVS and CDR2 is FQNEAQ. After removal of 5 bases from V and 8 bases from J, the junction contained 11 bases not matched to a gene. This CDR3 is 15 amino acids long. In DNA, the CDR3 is TGTGCCAGCAGCCGCCCCCGGACAGGGCCGCACATTCAGTACTTC. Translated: CASSRPRTGPHIQYF.

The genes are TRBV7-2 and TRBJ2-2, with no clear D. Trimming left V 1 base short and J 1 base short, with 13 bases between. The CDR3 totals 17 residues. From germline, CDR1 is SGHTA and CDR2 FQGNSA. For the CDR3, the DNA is TGTGCCAGCAGCTTAGGGCTGGTGCTAAGGAACACCGGGGAGCTGTTTTTT. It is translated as CASSLGLVLRNTGELFF.

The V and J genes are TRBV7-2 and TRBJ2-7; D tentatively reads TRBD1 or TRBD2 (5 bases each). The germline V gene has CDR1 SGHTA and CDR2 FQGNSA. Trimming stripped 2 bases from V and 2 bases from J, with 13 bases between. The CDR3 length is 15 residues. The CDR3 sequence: CASSLNGARAYEQYF. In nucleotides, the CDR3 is TGTGCCAGCAGCTTAAACGGGGCGAGGGCCTACGAGCAGTACTTC.

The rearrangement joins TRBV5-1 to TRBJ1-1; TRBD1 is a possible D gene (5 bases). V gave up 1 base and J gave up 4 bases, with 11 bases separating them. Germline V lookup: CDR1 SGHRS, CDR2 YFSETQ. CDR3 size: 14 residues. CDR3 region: CASSLSKGRTEAFF. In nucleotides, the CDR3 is TGCGCCAGCAGCTTGTCCAAGGGACGCACTGAAGCTTTCTTT.

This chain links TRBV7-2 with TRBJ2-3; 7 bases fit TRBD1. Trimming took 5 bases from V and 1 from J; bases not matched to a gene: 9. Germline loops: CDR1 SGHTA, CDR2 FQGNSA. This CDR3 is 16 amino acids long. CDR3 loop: CASSPLMTGRTDTQYF. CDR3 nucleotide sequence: TGTGCCAGCAGCCCCCTAATGACAGGGCGCACAGATACGCAGTATTTT.

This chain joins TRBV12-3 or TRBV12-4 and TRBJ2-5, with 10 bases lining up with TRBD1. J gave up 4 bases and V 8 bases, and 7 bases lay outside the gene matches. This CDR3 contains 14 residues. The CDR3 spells CASGDRGVSETQYF. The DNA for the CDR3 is TGTGCCAGCGGGGACAGGGGAGTATCAGAGACCCAGTACTTC.

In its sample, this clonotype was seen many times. The CDR3 sequence is CSAETGVSTEAFF. For the CDR3, the DNA is TGCAGTGCAGAGACAGGGGTCTCCACTGAAGCTTTCTTT. The chain uses TRBV20-1 and TRBJ1-1, with 8 bases that match TRBD1. V trimming: 6 bases; J trimming: 4 bases; junction bases outside the gene matches: 7. This CDR3 contains 13 residues. From germline, CDR1 is DFQATT and CDR2 SNEGSKA (reference sequence).

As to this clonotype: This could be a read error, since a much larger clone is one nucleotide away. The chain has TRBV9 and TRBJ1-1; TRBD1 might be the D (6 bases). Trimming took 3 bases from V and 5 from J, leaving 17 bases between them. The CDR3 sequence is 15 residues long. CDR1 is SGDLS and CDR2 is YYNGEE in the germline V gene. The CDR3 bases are TGTGCCAGCAGCGGGGGACAACCGGGTGAAACTGAAGCTTTCTTT. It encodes CASSGGQPGETEAFF. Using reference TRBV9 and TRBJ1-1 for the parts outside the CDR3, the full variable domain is DSGVTQTPKHLITATGQRVTLRCSPRSGDLSVYWYQQSLDQGLQFLIQYYNGEERAKGNILERFSAQQFPDLHSELNLSSLELGDSALYFCASSGGQPGETEAFFGQGTRLTVV.

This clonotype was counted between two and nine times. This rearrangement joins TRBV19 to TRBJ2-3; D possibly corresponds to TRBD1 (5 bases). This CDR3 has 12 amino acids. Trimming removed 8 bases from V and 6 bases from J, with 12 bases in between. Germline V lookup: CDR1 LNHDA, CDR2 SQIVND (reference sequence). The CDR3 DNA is TGTGCCAGTGAAGACAGATCTGATACGCAGTATTTT. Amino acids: CASEDRSDTQYF. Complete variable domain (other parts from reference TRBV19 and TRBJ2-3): DGGITQSPKYLFRKEGQNVTLSCEQNLNHDAMYWYRQDPGQGLRLIYYSQIVNDFQKGDIAEGYSVSREKKESFPLTVTSAQKNPTAFYLCASEDRSDTQYFGPGTRLTVL.

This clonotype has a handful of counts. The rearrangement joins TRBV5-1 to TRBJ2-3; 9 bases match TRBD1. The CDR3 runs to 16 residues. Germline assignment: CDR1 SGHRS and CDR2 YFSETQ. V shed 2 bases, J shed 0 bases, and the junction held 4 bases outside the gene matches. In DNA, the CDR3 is TGCGCCAGCAGCTTCCTTGGGACAGGGAGCACAGATACGCAGTATTTT. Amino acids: CASSFLGTGSTDTQYF.

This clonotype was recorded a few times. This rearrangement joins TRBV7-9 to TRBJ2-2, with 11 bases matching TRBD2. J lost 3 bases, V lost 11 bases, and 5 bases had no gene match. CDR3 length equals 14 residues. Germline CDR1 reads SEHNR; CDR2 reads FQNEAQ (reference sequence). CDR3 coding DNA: TGTGCCGAGGGGGGACTAGCGGACACCGGGGAGCTGTTTTTT. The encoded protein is CAEGGLADTGELFF.

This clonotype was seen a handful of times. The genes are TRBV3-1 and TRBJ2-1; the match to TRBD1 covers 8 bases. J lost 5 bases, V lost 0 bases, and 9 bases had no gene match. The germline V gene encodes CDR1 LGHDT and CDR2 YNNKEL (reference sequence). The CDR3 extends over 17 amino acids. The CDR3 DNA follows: TGTGCCAGCAGCCAAGATTTCGGCAGGGGGCCCCACAATGAGCAGTTCTTC. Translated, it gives CASSQDFGRGPHNEQFF.

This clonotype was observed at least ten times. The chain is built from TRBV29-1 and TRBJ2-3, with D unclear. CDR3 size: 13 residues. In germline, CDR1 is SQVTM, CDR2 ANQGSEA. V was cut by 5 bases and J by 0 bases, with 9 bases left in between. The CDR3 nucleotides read TGCAGCGTTCGGATAACTAGCACAGATACGCAGTATTTT. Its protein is CSVRITSTDTQYF.

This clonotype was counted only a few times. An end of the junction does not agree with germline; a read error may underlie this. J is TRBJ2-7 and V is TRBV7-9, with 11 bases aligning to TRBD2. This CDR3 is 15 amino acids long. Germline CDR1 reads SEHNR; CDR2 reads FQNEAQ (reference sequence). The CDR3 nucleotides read TGTGCCAGCAGCTCCTCCGGGACTAGCGGAGGCCTTAACGACTTC. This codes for CASSSSGTSGGLNDF.

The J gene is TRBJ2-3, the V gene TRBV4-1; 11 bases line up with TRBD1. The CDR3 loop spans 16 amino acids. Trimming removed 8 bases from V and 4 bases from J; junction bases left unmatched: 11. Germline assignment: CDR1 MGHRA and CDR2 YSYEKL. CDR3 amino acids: CASCATPGQGADTQYF. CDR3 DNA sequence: TGCGCCAGCTGCGCAACCCCGGGACAGGGGGCAGATACGCAGTATTTT.